This T cell receptor (beta chain) was identified in a study of cytomegalovirus exposure and HLA in healthy donors. CDR1 MNHEY and CDR2 SVGAGI come from the germline V gene. This CDR3 has 14 residues. As for the donors, each was a healthy bone marrow donor. On this clone itself: The target antigen is unknown.

Study-level results: An analysis done earlier found most TCR beta V segments productive about 90% or about 30% of the time. A link between a missense DCLRE1C variant and TCR beta V- and J-gene trimming emerged from a later analysis.

The PCR ran on 60 Vbeta and 13 Jbeta primers. TCRdb's copy holds only in-frame clones and misses some; the assay was immunoSEQ multiplex PCR. The sample has some 150,000 clones; less than 85% are singletons. The V call is TRBV6-5, the J call TRBJ2-5; a weak D match, TRBD2 (5 bases). The DNA end lines up better with TRBJ2-7; the J call may be wrong. The material sequenced was PBMCs. The sequence derives from a man between 60 and 75 years old in good health and CMV-seronegative. The CDR3 spells CASSIRGEHYEQYF. CDR3 in DNA: TGTGCCAGCAGTATTCGGGGAGAGCACTACGAGCAGTACTTC.